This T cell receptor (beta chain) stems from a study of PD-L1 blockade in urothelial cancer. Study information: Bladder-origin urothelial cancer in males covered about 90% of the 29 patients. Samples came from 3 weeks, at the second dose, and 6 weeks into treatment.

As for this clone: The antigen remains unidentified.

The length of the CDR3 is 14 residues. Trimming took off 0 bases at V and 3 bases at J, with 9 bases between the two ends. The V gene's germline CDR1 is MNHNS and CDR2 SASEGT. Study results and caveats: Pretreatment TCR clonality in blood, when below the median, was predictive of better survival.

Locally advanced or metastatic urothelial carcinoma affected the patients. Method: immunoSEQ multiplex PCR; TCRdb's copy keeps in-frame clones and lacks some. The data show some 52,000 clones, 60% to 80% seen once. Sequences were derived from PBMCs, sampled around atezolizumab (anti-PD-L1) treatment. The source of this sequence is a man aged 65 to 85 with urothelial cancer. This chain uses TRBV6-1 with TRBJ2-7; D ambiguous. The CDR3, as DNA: TGTGCCAGCAGTGAAGCGGCGGTGAACTACGAGCAGTACTTC. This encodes CASSEAAVNYEQYF.